Described below is a single T cell receptor beta chain sequence and its context. Its cognate antigen has yet to be identified. Per-nucleotide qualities are absent, and no much larger clonotype sits a single base away. These data originate in a study of T cell repertoires in cytomegalovirus infection (dated by TCRdb to about 2019). For the study in its entirety: Donor HLA type was relevant to the analysis, because carriage of CMV infection together with the matching HLA type was indicated by public TCR beta signatures.

Trimming takes 5 bases from V and 3 bases from J, and the germline ends sit 8 bases apart. CDR1 and CDR2, per the germline V gene, are MNHNS and SASEGT. CDR3 length: 13 amino acids, cysteine to phenylalanine. CDR3 DNA is the only sequence kept; it has 39 bases, read in frame from the first base. Points the paper makes about the study in general: In both this cohort and an independent approximately 400-donor cohort, the cumulative frequency of public TCR beta family members distinguished carriers of CMV infection plus the relevant HLA type. The ex vivo response was dominated by HLA-C-restricted CMV-specific TCR beta clonotypes, which also provided the single most frequent clonotype in two of eight donors.

TCRdb names Illumina HiSeq 1500 as the instrument used. TCRdb reran the public reads through fastp at Q25 and MiXCR, keeping productive beta chains. Entries that share a CDR3 protein sequence are merged under the most common genes and DNA. For this sample the table gives 740,000 or so distinct CDR3 sequences, of which 35% to 45% were detected only once. Clones ranked in the top ten supply about 2.8% of the sample. The chain uses TRBV6-1 and TRBJ1-5; the D gene cannot be named for sure. Sequenced material: PBMCs. The receptor comes from a human donor in good health (CMV status not recorded). Some clones in this sample may be carry-over from other donors' samples. CDR3 sequence: CASSTDPNQPQHF. The DNA is as follows: TGTGCCAGCAGTACAGACCCCAATCAGCCCCAGCATTTT.